This T cell receptor beta chain is drawn from a study of blood T cell repertoires in COVID-19. The wider study: Whether acute or convalescent, the COVID-19 samples came from the United States, Italy and Spain.

This clone was picked up one time. Trimming took 4 bases from V and 0 from J; bases not matched to a gene: 4. The length of the CDR3 is 15 residues. Germline values: CDR1 KGHSH, CDR2 LQKENI. The data were produced by immunoSEQ multiplex PCR, yet TCRdb's version contains in-frame clones alone and is incomplete. The sample carries around 300,000 clones, roughly 88% recorded once. Participant age was about 18 to 89 years, and participants resided in 20 to 30 US areas. Allocation to cohorts depended on clinical history reported by the participants. Each recovered donor of Cohort 3 presented with two negative PCRs, clearance, or symptom resolution.

The rearrangement links TRBV18 to TRBJ1-2; 8 nucleotides match TRBD1. The sample was PBMCs or T cells enriched from blood (not recorded which). The sequence was obtained from a man aged 25 to 40 who had recovered from COVID-19. CDR3 protein: CASSRGQGPNYGYTF. CDR3 nucleotides: TGTGCCAGCTCACGCGGACAGGGCCCTAACTATGGCTACACCTTC.